The 24 T cell receptor beta chains listed next were all sequenced from one sample in a study of neoadjuvant anti-PD-1 for oral cavity cancer. As for time point: after neoadjuvant nivolumab, at surgical resection. Here immunoSEQ multiplex PCR was the method, and the copy in TCRdb shows in-frame clones only, minus some. The top ten hold around 4.4% of the sample, which has about 42,000 clones, approximately 80% seen once. Sample: PBMCs, taken after nivolumab (anti-PD-1) treatment. These receptor sequences come from a person aged 40 to 85 with oral cavity squamous cell carcinoma.

This rearrangement joins TRBV5-6 to TRBJ2-7; no reliable D call. There are 13 residues in the CDR3. Germline CDR1 and CDR2: SGHDT and YYEEEE. V was pared by 0 bases and J by 1 base, with 5 bases between. The CDR3, as DNA: TGTGCCAGCAGCTTGGCAGGTTCCTACGAGCAGTACTTC. Translating gives CASSLAGSYEQYF.

The chain employs TRBV27 and TRBJ2-7; the match to TRBD2 covers 13 bases. Germline V gene sequence: CDR1 MNHEY, CDR2 SMNVEV (reference sequence). The CDR3 spans 16 residues. The ends lost 5 bases at V and 5 bases at J; junction bases unmatched: 9. CDR3 amino acids: CASSPRTSGSLDEQYF. In DNA form, the CDR3 reads TGTGCCAGCAGTCCGAGGACTAGCGGGAGCCTAGACGAGCAGTACTTC.

J is TRBJ2-2 and V is TRBV6-5; D is undetermined. The CDR3 has 13 residues. V lost 4 bases, J lost 2 bases, and 5 bases lay in between. The V gene's germline CDR1 is MNHEY and CDR2 SVGAGI. The chain's CDR3 is CASSSTNTGELFF. The CDR3 DNA reads TGTGCCAGCAGTTCCACAAACACCGGGGAGCTGTTTTTT.

The genes are TRBV7-3 and TRBJ1-3; tentative D call: TRBD1 (5 bases). Germline assignment: CDR1 SGHTA and CDR2 FQGTGA. Trimming left V 5 bases short and J 2 bases short, with 13 bases between. The CDR3 has 15 residues. DNA for the CDR3: TGTGCCAGCAGCCCCCAACAGGCTCCTGGAAACACCATATATTTT. Protein product: CASSPQQAPGNTIYF.

CDR3 sequence reads: CASSLGQSSYEQYF. In DNA, the CDR3 is TGTGCCAGCAGCTTAGGACAGAGCTCCTACGAGCAGTACTTC. V usage is TRBV11-2 and J usage is TRBJ2-7, with D tentatively TRBD1 (5 bases). This CDR3 contains 14 residues. V lost 1 base and J 0 bases, leaving 7 bases between the germline ends. Germline V gene sequence: CDR1 SGHAT, CDR2 FQNNGV.

By proportion, this clone is medium-sized. V gene TRBV5-4 combines with J gene TRBJ2-6; 8 bases are shared with TRBD1. The J segment lost 3 bases and the V segment lost 3 bases, leaving 8 bases of the junction unmatched. This CDR3 has 17 residues. CDR1 and CDR2 from the germline V gene are SGHNT and YYREEE (reference sequence). This CDR3 is CASSYGQGVFGANVLTF. CDR3 in DNA: TGTGCCAGCAGCTATGGACAGGGAGTCTTTGGGGCCAACGTCCTGACTTTC. Supplemented by reference TRBV5-4 and TRBJ2-6, the full variable domain reads ETGVTQSPTHLIKTRGQQVTLRCSSQSGHNTVSWYQQALGQGPQFIFQYYREEENGRGNFPPRFSGLQFPNYSSELNVNALELDDSALYLCASSYGQGVFGANVLTFGAGSRLTVL.

This clone was seen only a few times. This sequence joins TRBV19 and TRBJ1-2; D gene ambiguous. There are 13 residues in the CDR3. Germline V CDR1 and CDR2: LNHDA, SQIVND (reference sequence). Trimming shortened V by 2 bases and J by 2 bases, and 6 bases separated the two germline ends. CDR3 nucleotides: TGTGCCAGTAGTATAAACAGAAACTATGGCTACACCTTC. Its protein product is CASSINRNYGYTF. The complete variable domain, with remaining parts taken from reference TRBV19 and TRBJ1-2, reads DGGITQSPKYLFRKEGQNVTLSCEQNLNHDAMYWYRQDPGQGLRLIYYSQIVNDFQKGDIAEGYSVSREKKESFPLTVTSAQKNPTAFYLCASSINRNYGYTFGSGTRLTVV.

This chain uses TRBV10-3 with TRBJ2-7; D not resolved. Trimming shortened V by 2 bases and J by 2 bases, and 10 bases separated the two germline ends. The CDR3 runs 14 residues. The germline CDR1 and CDR2 sequences are ENHRY and SYGVKD. The CDR3 reads CAISERERTYEQYF. As DNA, the CDR3 is TGTGCCATCAGTGAGCGAGAGCGTACCTACGAGCAGTACTTC.

This chain connects TRBV9 to TRBJ2-2; D is uncertain. The CDR3 is made up of 16 amino acids. Trimming removed 2 bases from V and 0 bases from J, with 11 bases in between. CDR1 is SGDLS and CDR2 is YYNGEE in the germline V gene. CDR3 region: CASSVQPVANTGELFF. In nucleotides, the CDR3 is TGTGCCAGCAGCGTCCAACCTGTGGCGAACACCGGGGAGCTGTTTTTT.

This sequence joins TRBV6-1 and TRBJ2-2, with a possible D match to TRBD2 (6 bases). V shed 8 bases and J shed 3 bases, with 13 bases lying between them. Germline V gene data show CDR1 as MNHNS and CDR2 as SASEGT. The CDR3 extends over 14 amino acids. DNA of the CDR3: TGTGCCAGCCCTGGTCCGGGGGACACCGGGGAGCTGTTTTTT. Translation gives CASPGPGDTGELFF.

The V call is TRBV7-3, the J call TRBJ1-1; D remains ambiguous. The length of the CDR3 is 12 residues. Germline V gene sequence: CDR1 SGHTA, CDR2 FQGTGA. The V and J ends lost 10 bases and 6 bases respectively, with 15 bases between them. The CDR3, as DNA: TGTGCCACCGGGTGGGGAAGGGCTGAAGCTTTCTTT. Its translation is CATGWGRAEAFF.

This chain connects TRBV28 to TRBJ2-3; possible D gene TRBD1, 6 bases. The V gene's germline CDR1 is MDHEN and CDR2 SYDVKM. Trimming took off 5 bases at V and 2 bases at J, with 17 bases between the two ends. This CDR3 comprises 16 residues. CDR3 coding DNA: TGTGCCAGCAGTACGGACAGCTCCACGATCACAGATACGCAGTATTTT. Translation gives CASSTDSSTITDTQYF.

The chain recombines TRBV4-1 with TRBJ2-1; 7 bases line up with TRBD2. Per the germline V gene, CDR1 is MGHRA and CDR2 is YSYEKL. J lost 9 bases, V lost 0 bases, and 8 bases had no gene match. CDR3 length: 15 residues. As DNA, the CDR3 is TGCGCCAGCAGCCAAGACAACGGGGGGATAGGTGAGCAGTTCTTC. This codes for CASSQDNGGIGEQFF.

The DNA of the CDR3 is TGTGCCAGCAGCTTGGGGACTTTCACCGGGGAGCTGTTTTTT. Its protein product is CASSLGTFTGELFF. The rearrangement links TRBV5-4 to TRBJ2-2; weak D call: TRBD2 (5 bases). V was shortened by 0 bases and J by 4 bases, with 7 bases between the two germline ends. Looked up from germline, CDR1 is SGHNT and CDR2 is YYREEE (reference sequence). The CDR3 sequence is 14 residues long.

The rearrangement joins TRBV6-1 to TRBJ1-2; no definite D call. The CDR3 consists of 12 residues. Germline-derived CDR1 and CDR2 are MNHNS and SASEGT. The V and J ends lost 3 bases and 4 bases respectively, with 6 bases between them. Here the CDR3 reads CASSDSTYGYTF. Written as DNA, the CDR3 is TGTGCCAGCAGTGACAGTACCTATGGCTACACCTTC.

This clone has a handful of counts. CDR3 region: CASSAPTSGRSTTDTQYF. The DNA for the CDR3 is TGTGCCAGCAGTGCACCTACTAGCGGGAGGAGTACGACAGATACGCAGTATTTT. This rearrangement joins TRBV27 to TRBJ2-3; TRBD2 agrees at 12 bases. Germline V gene data show CDR1 as MNHEY and CDR2 as SMNVEV (reference sequence). The junction had 12 bases not matched to a gene; V was cut back by 5 bases and J by 3 bases. The CDR3 runs 18 residues.

This clone was counted only a few times. J is TRBJ1-1 and V is TRBV6-1; D is ambiguous. Germline lookup yields CDR1 MNHNS and CDR2 SASEGT. CDR3 length: 13 amino acids. The V and J ends lost 6 bases and 0 bases respectively, with 8 bases between them. The CDR3 loop reads CASRSGVNTEAFF. The CDR3 DNA follows: TGTGCCAGCAGGAGTGGCGTGAACACTGAAGCTTTCTTT.

The chain joins TRBV19 to TRBJ2-3; D might be TRBD1 or TRBD2, each matching 6 bases. The V gene's germline CDR1 is LNHDA and CDR2 SQIVND (reference sequence). CDR3 size: 15 residues. V lost 5 bases, J lost 0 bases, and 12 bases lay in between. CDR3 sequence: CASSVGGSSTDTQYF. CDR3 coding DNA: TGTGCCAGTAGTGTAGGGGGGTCTAGCACAGATACGCAGTATTTT.

This clone was seen a handful of times. V gene TRBV30 combines with J gene TRBJ2-4; D gene ambiguous. V was cut by 0 bases and J by 1 base, with 7 bases left in between. This CDR3 contains 14 residues. CDR1 GTSNPN and CDR2 SVGIG come from the germline V gene (reference sequence). CDR3 nucleotides: TGTGCCTGGAGTGTCTCGGTTGCCAAAAACATTCAGTACTTC. Protein product: CAWSVSVAKNIQYF.

The chain has TRBV6-1 and TRBJ1-2; 10 nucleotides line up with TRBD1. CDR1 is MNHNS, CDR2 SASEGT, per germline. V gave up 4 bases and J gave up 3 bases; unmatched junction bases: 8. The CDR3 covers 16 residues. The CDR3 sequence: CASSALGTGAHYGYTF. CDR3 nucleotides: TGTGCCAGCAGTGCCCTTGGGACAGGGGCCCACTATGGCTACACCTTC.

CDR3 DNA sequence: TGTGCCAGCAGTGTTACTCCCTACGAGCAGTACTTC. This codes for CASSVTPYEQYF. The rearrangement links TRBV2 to TRBJ2-7, with D uncertain. V was clipped by 4 bases and J by 2 bases, with 6 bases between them. There are 12 residues in the CDR3. In germline, CDR1 is SNHLY, CDR2 FYNNEI.

This chain joins TRBV7-8 and TRBJ1-2, with 8 nucleotides matching TRBD1. The CDR3 runs 15 residues. The V gene end was trimmed by 5 bases and the J gene end by 2 bases; junction bases not matched to a gene: 7. Germline values: CDR1 SGHVS, CDR2 FQNEAQ. CDR3 nucleotides: TGTGCCAGCAGCAAAGGACAGGGTGGGAACTATGGCTACACCTTC. This gives the protein CASSKGQGGNYGYTF.

The chain employs TRBV2 and TRBJ2-7; TRBD1 matches 9 bases. There are 15 residues in the CDR3. The trim removed 6 bases at V and 2 bases at J, leaving 8 bases unmatched. CDR1 is SNHLY, CDR2 FYNNEI, per germline. The CDR3 region is CASRPQGAVAYEQYF. CDR3 sequence (DNA): TGTGCCAGCAGACCACAGGGGGCGGTAGCCTACGAGCAGTACTTC. Full variable domain (outside the CDR3, taken from reference TRBV2 and TRBJ2-7): EPEVTQTPSHQVTQMGQEVILRCVPISNHLYFYWYRQILGQKVEFLVSFYNNEISEKSEIFDDQFSVERPDGSNFTLKIRSTKLEDSAMYFCASRPQGAVAYEQYFGPGTRLTVT.

The gene calls are TRBV18 and TRBJ2-5; no definite D call. The CDR3 runs to 16 residues. V was pared by 2 bases and J by 5 bases, with 18 bases between. Germline V gene data show CDR1 as KGHSH and CDR2 as LQKENI. In DNA, the CDR3 is TGTGCCAGCTCACCAGGGCGGCAGTTGAGAATGGAGACCCAGTACTTC. Translating it yields CASSPGRQLRMETQYF.